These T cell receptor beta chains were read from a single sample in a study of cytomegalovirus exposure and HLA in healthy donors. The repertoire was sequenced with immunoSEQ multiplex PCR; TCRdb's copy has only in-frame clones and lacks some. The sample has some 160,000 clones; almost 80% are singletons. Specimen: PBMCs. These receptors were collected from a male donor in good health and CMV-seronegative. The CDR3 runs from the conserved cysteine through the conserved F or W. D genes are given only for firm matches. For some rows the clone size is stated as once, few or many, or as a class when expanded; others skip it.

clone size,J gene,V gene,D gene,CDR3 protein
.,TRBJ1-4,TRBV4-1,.,CASTQVQGAKLFF
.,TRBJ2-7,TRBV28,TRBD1,CASSKGQLYEQYF
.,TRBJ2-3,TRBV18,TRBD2,CASSAGASGADTQYF
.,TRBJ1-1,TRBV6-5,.,CASSGRGTEAFF
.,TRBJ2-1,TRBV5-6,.,CASSLDGQPYNEQFF
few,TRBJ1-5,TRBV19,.,CASSIQGGNQPQHF
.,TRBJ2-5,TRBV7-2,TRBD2,CASSSSTSVETQYF
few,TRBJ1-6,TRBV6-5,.,CASFSRVADNSPLHF
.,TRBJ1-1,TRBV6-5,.,CASSRNTNTEAFF
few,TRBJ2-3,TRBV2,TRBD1,CASRGQSTDTQYF
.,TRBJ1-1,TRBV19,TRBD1,CASSTPGGLTEAFF
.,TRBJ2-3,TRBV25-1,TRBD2,CASSGLGRAETDTQYF
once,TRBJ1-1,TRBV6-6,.,CASRGRGDTTEAFF
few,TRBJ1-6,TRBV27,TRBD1,CASSPGGTNSPLHF
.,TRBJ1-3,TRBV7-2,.,CASSSRPGVGNTIYF
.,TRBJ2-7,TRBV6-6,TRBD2,CASSYSGTSGNYEQYF
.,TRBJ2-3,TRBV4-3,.,CASSQEWRATDTQYF
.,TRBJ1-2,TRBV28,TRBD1,CASSPTLGQGASGYTF
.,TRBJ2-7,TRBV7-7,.,CASSQGGVNEQYF
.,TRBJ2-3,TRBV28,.,CASILGGPTDTQYF
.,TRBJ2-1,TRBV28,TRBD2,CASSSSGIYNEQFF
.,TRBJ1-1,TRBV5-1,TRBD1,CASSFSQGGTEAFF
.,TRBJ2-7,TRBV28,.,CASSPGGNRLYEQYF
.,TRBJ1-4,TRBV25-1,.,CASSEPQGSLEKLFF
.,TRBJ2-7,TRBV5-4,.,CASSSDRLEQYF
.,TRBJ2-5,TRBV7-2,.,CASSPPAERRETQYF
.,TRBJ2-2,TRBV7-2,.,CASSLSAAGELFF
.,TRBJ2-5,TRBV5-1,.,CASSADLTEETQYF
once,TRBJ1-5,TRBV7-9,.,CASSSSSELQPQHF
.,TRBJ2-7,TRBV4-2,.,CASSHNGYEQYF
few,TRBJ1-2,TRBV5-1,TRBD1,CASSLTGGNGYTF
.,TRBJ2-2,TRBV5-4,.,CASSLGGGGSGELFF
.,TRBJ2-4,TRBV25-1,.,CASSGVGAKNIQYF
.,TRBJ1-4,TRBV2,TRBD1,CASRPQGTSEKLFF
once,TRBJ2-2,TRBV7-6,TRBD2,CASSPPEAGVRGGELFF
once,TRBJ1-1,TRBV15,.,CATSRGRAEDTEAFF
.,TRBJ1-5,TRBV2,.,CASSLNSNQPQHF
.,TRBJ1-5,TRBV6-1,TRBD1,CASSPTGGNQPQHF
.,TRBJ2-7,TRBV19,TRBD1,CASSSSGTAYEQYF
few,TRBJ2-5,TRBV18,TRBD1,CASSTTGGQETQYF
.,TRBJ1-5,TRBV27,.,CASSPQGERNQPQHF
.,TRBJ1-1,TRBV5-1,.,CASSLQGDTEAFF
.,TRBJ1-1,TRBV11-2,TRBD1,CASSFRDRNTEAFF
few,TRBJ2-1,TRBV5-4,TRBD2,CASSQASGGGAYNEQFF
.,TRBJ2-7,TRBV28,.,CASTPLGETYEQYF
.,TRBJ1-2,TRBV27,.,CASTAGGRYGYTF
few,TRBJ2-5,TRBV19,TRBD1,CASSIARGLQETQYF
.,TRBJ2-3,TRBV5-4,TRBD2,CASSPGVAGGGTQYF
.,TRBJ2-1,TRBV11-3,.,CASSLEASSYNEQFF
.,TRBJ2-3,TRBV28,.,CASSLGLSPRDTQYF
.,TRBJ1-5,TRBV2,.,CASSEAGREQPQHF
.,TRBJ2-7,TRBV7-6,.,CASSLGRQGGEQYF
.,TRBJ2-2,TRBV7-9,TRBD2,CASSSQLRLARNTGELFF
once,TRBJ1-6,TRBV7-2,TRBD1,CASSYDRGRAPLHF
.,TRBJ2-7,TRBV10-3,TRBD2,CAISESASGGLSSYEQYF